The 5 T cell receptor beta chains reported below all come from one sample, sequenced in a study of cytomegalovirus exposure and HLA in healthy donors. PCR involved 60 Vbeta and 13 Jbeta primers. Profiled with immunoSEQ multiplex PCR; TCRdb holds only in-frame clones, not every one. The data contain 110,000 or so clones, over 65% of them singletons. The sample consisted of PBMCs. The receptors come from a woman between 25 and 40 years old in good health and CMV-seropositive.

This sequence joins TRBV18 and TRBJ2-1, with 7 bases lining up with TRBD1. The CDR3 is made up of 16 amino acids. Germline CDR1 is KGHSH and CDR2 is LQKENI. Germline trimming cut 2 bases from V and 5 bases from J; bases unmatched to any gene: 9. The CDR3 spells CASSPSGQANNNEQFF. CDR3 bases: TGTGCCAGCTCACCATCCGGACAGGCTAATAACAATGAGCAGTTCTTC. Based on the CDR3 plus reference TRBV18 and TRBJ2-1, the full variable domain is NAGVMQNPRHLVRRRGQEARLRCSPMKGHSHVYWYRQLPEEGLKFMVYLQKENIIDESGMPKERFSAEFPKEGPSILRIQQVVRGDSAAYFCASSPSGQANNNEQFFGPGTRLTVL.

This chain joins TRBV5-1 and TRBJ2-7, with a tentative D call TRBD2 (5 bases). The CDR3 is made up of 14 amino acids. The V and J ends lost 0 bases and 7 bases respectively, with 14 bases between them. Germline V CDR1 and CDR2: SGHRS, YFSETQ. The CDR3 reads CASSLALASREQYF. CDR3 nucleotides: TGCGCCAGCAGCTTGGCGCTAGCCTCTCGGGAGCAGTACTTC.

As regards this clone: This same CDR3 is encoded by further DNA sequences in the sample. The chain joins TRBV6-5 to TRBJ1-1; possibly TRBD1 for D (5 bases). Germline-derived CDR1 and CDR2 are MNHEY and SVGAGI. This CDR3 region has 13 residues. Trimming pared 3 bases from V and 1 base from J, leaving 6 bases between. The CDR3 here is CASSYGQNTEAFF. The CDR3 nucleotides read TGTGCCAGCAGTTATGGACAGAACACTGAAGCTTTCTTT.

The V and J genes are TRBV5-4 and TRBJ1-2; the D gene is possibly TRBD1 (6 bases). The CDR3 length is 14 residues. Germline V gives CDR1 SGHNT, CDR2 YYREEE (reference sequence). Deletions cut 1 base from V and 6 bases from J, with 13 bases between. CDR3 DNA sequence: TGTGCCAGCAGCTTGAGCGGGGGGGCCAATGGCTACACCTTC. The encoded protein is CASSLSGGANGYTF.

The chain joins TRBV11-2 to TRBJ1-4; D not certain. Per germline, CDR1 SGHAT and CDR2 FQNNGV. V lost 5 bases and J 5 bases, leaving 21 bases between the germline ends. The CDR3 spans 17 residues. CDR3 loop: CASSDFRSADPNEKLFF. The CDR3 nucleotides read TGTGCCAGCAGCGACTTCCGATCGGCAGACCCCAATGAAAAACTGTTTTTT.